This T cell receptor (beta chain) was documented in a study of blood T cell repertoires in COVID-19. Data came from immunoSEQ multiplex PCR; TCRdb stores just in-frame clones and leaves some out. The data contain under 250,000 clones, 75% to 90% of them singletons. V was pared by 3 bases and J by 3 bases, with 11 bases between. This CDR3 is 15 amino acids long. Germline CDR1 reads MDHEN; CDR2 reads SYDVKM. The sequenced material came from peripheral blood. The chain employs TRBV28 and TRBJ1-4; a possible D gene is TRBD1 (5 bases). This clonotype was obtained from a middle-aged man with acute or convalescent COVID-19. The CDR3 region has the DNA TGTGCCAGCAGTTTGGTATGGGGGGCTAATGAAAAACTGTTTTTT. It encodes CASSLVWGANEKLFF. The full variable domain, its missing parts supplied by reference TRBV28 and TRBJ1-4, is DVKVTQSSRYLVKRTGEKVFLECVQDMDHENMFWYRQDPGLGLRLIYFSYDVKMKEKGDIPEGYSVSREKKERFSLILESASTNQTSMYLCASSLVWGANEKLFFGSGTQLSVL.